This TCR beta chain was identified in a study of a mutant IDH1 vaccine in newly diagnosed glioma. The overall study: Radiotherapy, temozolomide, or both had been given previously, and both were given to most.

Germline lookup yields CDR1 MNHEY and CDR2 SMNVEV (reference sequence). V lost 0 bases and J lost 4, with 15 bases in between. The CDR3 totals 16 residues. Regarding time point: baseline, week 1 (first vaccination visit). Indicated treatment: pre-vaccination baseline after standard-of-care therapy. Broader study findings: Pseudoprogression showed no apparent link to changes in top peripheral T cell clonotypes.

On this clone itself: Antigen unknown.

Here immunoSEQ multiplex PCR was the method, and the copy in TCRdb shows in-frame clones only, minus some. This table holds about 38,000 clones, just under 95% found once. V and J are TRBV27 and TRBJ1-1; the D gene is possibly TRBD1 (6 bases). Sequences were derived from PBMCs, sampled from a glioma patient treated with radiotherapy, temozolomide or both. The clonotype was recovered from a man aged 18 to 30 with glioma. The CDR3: CASSLSRGALGTEAFF. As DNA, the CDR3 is TGTGCCAGCAGTTTATCCCGGGGGGCCCTGGGCACTGAAGCTTTCTTT.